Included here is one TCR beta chain sequence, with context. No cognate antigen has been identified for it. Per-base qualities were not stored, and no clone one base away is much larger. From a lookup of the germline V gene, CDR1 and CDR2 are SGHTA and FQGNSA. Its CDR3 holds 15 amino acids, cysteine through phenylalanine. Of the read, only the CDR3 DNA is kept; its 45 bases are in frame from base 1. V lost 1 base and J lost 2 bases; the stretch between them is 12 bases long. This sample is drawn from a study of response to subunit inactivated influenza vaccine (dated by TCRdb to 2016 to 2019). Looking at the study overall: The study used deep quantitative T cell receptor repertoire profiling to track responses to a trivalent subunit inactivated influenza vaccine. On the study overall, not on this receptor specifically: The authors suggested that each seasonal influenza vaccination may recruit only a limited number of new T cells.

The library was obtained by RT-PCR. The run used an Illumina HiSeq 2500. TCRdb passed the public sequencing reads through fastp at Q25 and MiXCR, retaining productive beta sequences. Each CDR3 protein gets just one entry, which takes the most common genes and DNA from the rows behind it. This sample has some 500,000 distinct CDR3 sequences in its table, and about 25% of those were observed once. The biggest ten clones account for around 1.8% of the sample. Specimen: CD4+ T cells sorted from PBMCs, collected roughly 5 days after vaccination. The source of this sequence is a man over 45 who received an inactivated influenza vaccine. Donor details come from another sample of the same person, matched by shared clones. The receptor chain draws on TRBV7-2 and TRBJ2-7, and possibly TRBD2, on 6 matching bases. CDR3 sequence: CASSLGFGGTYEQYF. DNA sequence: TGTGCCAGCAGCTTAGGGTTCGGGGGAACCTACGAGCAGTACTTC.